A single T cell receptor (beta chain) is shown here with its context. Its target antigen remains unknown. A read error may account for a junction end that differs from germline. In the prospective study, participants were about 18 to 90 years old, resided in about two dozen geographic areas of the United States, and were enrolled through a virtual design. To assign participants to cohorts, the prospective study relied on clinical history that participants themselves reported in a screening survey and a study questionnaire. Exposed participants had been in contact with someone with a PCR-confirmed or clinician-diagnosed COVID-19 case within 2 weeks of study entry. Each participant in the prospective study had whole blood, serum and a nasopharyngeal or oropharyngeal swab collected by mobile phlebotomists. Over a roughly two-month period, participants in the prospective study had the option of providing additional blood draws and questionnaires. Before DNA extraction, blood samples from the prospective study were shipped at room temperature or frozen.

TCRbeta CDR3 regions were amplified from genomic DNA using the immunoSEQ Assay, a bias-controlled multiplex PCR. Per the original workflow: The number of nucleated cells in each sample was estimated from the amplification of reference gene primers within the assay. To quantify the absolute abundance of each unique TCRbeta CDR3 rearrangement, sequence reads were collapsed and filtered. For each sample, productive Simpson clonality was calculated by taking the square root of Simpson's diversity index across productive rearrangements. Drawn from immuneACCESS, this table holds only the in-frame rearrangements with V and J called that TCRdb kept. Clones are partly lost; checked studies trace under half to an unresolved V gene and leave the rest unexplained. The DNA was the basis for D and trimming; V, J and clone size are from that table. This sample has about 250,000 clones in its table, and approximately 81% of those were observed once. More than 6.5% of the sample belongs to the ten largest clones.

Looking up the germline V gene yields CDR1 MNHNS and CDR2 SASEGT. The CDR3 covers 14 residues, taking in both the cysteine and the phenylalanine. Only the CDR3 region is kept as DNA, spanning 42 bases read in frame from base 1. These data are taken from a study of blood T cell repertoires in COVID-19 (dated by TCRdb to about 2020). About the study as a whole: Samples from collaborators originated in the United States, Italy and Spain and spanned both the acute and convalescent phases of COVID-19. The prospective study material was composed of cDNA or gDNA derived from T cells, B-cell-depleted T cells, or PBMCs. The dataset comprised deeply sampled blood TCRbeta repertoires from subjects exposed to, actively infected with, or recovered from COVID-19. A freely available public database, intended as a resource for researchers studying the immune response to SARS-CoV-2, is where the repertoires were released. Samples were obtained from the ongoing ImmuneRACE study (first 160 participants) and from 1,200 or so subjects provided by 6 global collaborators. Sample metadata almost always included a de-identified subject ID, COVID-19 status, age in years and sex. Where available, HLA class I and class II types were taken from metadata supplied by the sample provider and were not determined by assay-based typing.

Here is what the overall study found, with its caveats: The quantity of clinical and demographic metadata differed by source and by participant and was supplied without curation.

This clonotype originated in a woman in her forties or fifties who had been exposed to COVID-19. The sequenced sample consisted of PBMCs or T cells enriched from blood (not recorded which). The receptor chain draws on TRBV6-1 and TRBJ1-5, with 7 bases in between that match TRBD1. For the CDR3, the sequence is CASREDRANQPQHF. The sequence in DNA is TGTGCCAGCAGAGAAGACAGGGCTAATCAGCCCCAGCATTTT.